This is a list of T cell receptor beta chains from one sample in a study of technical replicates of blood from several donors. Generated by immunoSEQ multiplex PCR, the TCRdb table keeps only in-frame clones and is missing some. This table holds about 70,000 clones, approximately 97% found once. The sample comprised T cells isolated from PBMCs. Receptors were obtained from a human donor in good health. CDR3s include the opening cysteine and the closing phenylalanine or tryptophan. D genes are given only for firm matches. Not all rows give a size; the values are once, few, many and, for expanded clones, a class.

once,TRBD1,14,TRBV4-1,TRBJ2-7,TGCGCCAGCAGCCAAGGACAGGGCTACTACGAGCAGTACTTC,CASSQGQGYYEQYF
NA,TRBD2,19,TRBV5-1,TRBJ2-7,TGCGCCAGCAGCTTGGGATGGGCGACTAGCGGGGGCGTGGGGGACGAGCAGTACTTC,CASSLGWATSGGVGDEQYF
NA,TRBD2,11,TRBV27,TRBJ2-5,TGTGCCAGCATGATAGCGGGGGACCAGTACTTC,CASMIAGDQYF
NA,NA,16,TRBV15,TRBJ2-2,TGTGCCACCAGCAGAGATAATTTAGCGAGGACCGGGGAGCTGTTTTTT,CATSRDNLARTGELFF
NA,NA,15,TRBV5-1,TRBJ1-2,TGCGCCAGCAGCTTGGGGGCAGGGGCTAACTATGGCTACACCTTC,CASSLGAGANYGYTF
NA,NA,14,TRBV27,TRBJ2-5,TGTGCCAGCAGTGAGTGGGGGGAGCAAGAGACCCAGTACTTC,CASSEWGEQETQYF
NA,NA,15,TRBV6-5,TRBJ1-2,TGTGCCAGTTATGGGGGCCTCTACCTCTCGGATGGCTACACCTTC,CASYGGLYLSDGYTF
few,NA,14,TRBV6-6,TRBJ1-2,TGTGCCAGCAGCCCTCACCAACAGGGCTACGGCTACACCTTC,CASSPHQQGYGYTF
NA,TRBD2,16,TRBV5-1,TRBJ2-1,TGCGCCAGCAGCCTCCGTCTAGCGGAACTGGGGAATGAGCAGTTCTTC,CASSLRLAELGNEQFF
NA,NA,15,TRBV5-1,TRBJ2-7,TGCGCCAGCAGCTTGTTTCCAGCTAGCTCCTACGAGCAGTACTTC,CASSLFPASSYEQYF
NA,NA,16,TRBV29-1,TRBJ2-1,TGCAGCGTTGTTGGTTGGGGGGGCGAGACCTACAATGAGCAGTTCTTC,CSVVGWGGETYNEQFF
NA,TRBD2,15,TRBV6-6,TRBJ2-7,TGTGCCAGCAGTCCGAAGACTAGCGGGAACTACGAGCAGTACTTC,CASSPKTSGNYEQYF
NA,NA,19,TRBV28,TRBJ2-6,TGTGCCAGCAGTTTATTGCCCGGGACAAGGAGCTCTGGGGCCAACGTCCTGACTTTC,CASSLLPGTRSSGANVLTF
NA,NA,11,TRBV15,TRBJ2-7,TGTGCCACCTCCCGGGGGAGCGAGCAGTACTTC,CATSRGSEQYF
NA,TRBD2,17,TRBV5-6,TRBJ2-1,TGTGCCAGCAGATTCACGCCGCGGGGGGCTCTAGAGAGTGTGCAGTTCTTC,CASRFTPRGALESVQFF
NA,NA,18,TRBV4-1,TRBJ1-3,TGCGCCAGCAGCGGGGGACGAGGCCGGGAGATCGGTGGAAACACCATATATTTT,CASSGGRGREIGGNTIYF
NA,NA,14,TRBV19,TRBJ1-3,TGTGCCAGTAGTATTGCAGGTTTCGGAAACACCATATATTTT,CASSIAGFGNTIYF
NA,NA,11,TRBV19,TRBJ1-2,TGTGCCAGCAGGACAAGCTCTGGCTACACCTTC,CASRTSSGYTF
NA,NA,14,TRBV29-1,TRBJ1-1,TGCAGCGTTGAGGAGGCTACAGCGAACACTGAAGCTTTCTTT,CSVEEATANTEAFF
NA,TRBD2,15,TRBV6-5,TRBJ2-1,TGTGCCAGCAGTCCCAGCGGGAGCGCCTACAATGAGCAGTTCTTC,CASSPSGSAYNEQFF
NA,TRBD1,19,TRBV9,TRBJ2-4,TGTGCCAGCAGCGTAGGAGGGACAGGGGGCGGTCTAGCCAAAAACATTCAGTACTTC,CASSVGGTGGGLAKNIQYF
NA,NA,16,TRBV19,TRBJ1-1,TGTGCCAGTAGTAGAGGGCAGGGGTTTTACCACACTGAAGCTTTCTTT,CASSRGQGFYHTEAFF
NA,NA,16,TRBV28,TRBJ2-1,TGTGCCAGCAGTTCCCGATCAAGGGGCTCCTACAATGAGCAGTTCTTC,CASSSRSRGSYNEQFF
NA,NA,14,TRBV7-9,TRBJ1-2,TGTGCCAGCAGCTTAAAAAGCCAGGGCCACGGCTACACCTTC,CASSLKSQGHGYTF
NA,NA,15,TRBV27,TRBJ2-7,TGTGCCAGCAGTTTACCGGGGGACGGGGTCTCCGAGCAGTACTTC,CASSLPGDGVSEQYF
NA,TRBD1,14,TRBV5-1,TRBJ2-2,TGCGCCAGCAGCTTAGGGGGCGGCACCGGGGAGCTGTTTTTT,CASSLGGGTGELFF
once,NA,14,TRBV7-9,TRBJ2-7,TGTGCCAGCAGCCTCACCGGACAGCTGCGCGAGCAGTACTTC,CASSLTGQLREQYF
NA,TRBD1,14,TRBV6-6,TRBJ1-5,TGTGCCACCGGCCGGGACAGGGAAGTTGAGCCCCAGCATTTT,CATGRDREVEPQHF
NA,NA,15,TRBV5-1,TRBJ2-7,TGCGCCAGCAGCTTGGGGTCGGGAGAGTCCTACGAGCAGTACTTC,CASSLGSGESYEQYF
NA,TRBD1,10,TRBV30,TRBJ1-1,TGTGCCATCGGACAGGCTGAAGCTTTCTTT,CAIGQAEAFF
NA,TRBD1,15,TRBV30,TRBJ1-2,TGTGCCTGGAGCCCGACCGGGACAGGGGGCGATGGCTACACCTTC,CAWSPTGTGGDGYTF
NA,NA,15,TRBV5-1,TRBJ2-3,TGCGCCAGCAGCTTGTTACAGGGTGGGGCAGATCCCCAGTATTTT,CASSLLQGGADPQYF
NA,NA,11,TRBV20-1,TRBJ2-3,TGCAGTGCCCCCTTCACAGATACGCAGTATTTT,CSAPFTDTQYF
NA,TRBD2,16,TRBV5-1,TRBJ2-3,TGCGCCAGCAGCTTGACCCGACTAGCGGGAACAGATACGCAGTATTTT,CASSLTRLAGTDTQYF
NA,NA,14,TRBV10-3,TRBJ2-1,TGTGCCATCAGCCTGTCGTCCGGGGTCGATGAGCAGTTCTTC,CAISLSSGVDEQFF
NA,NA,14,TRBV7-9,TRBJ1-1,TGTGCCAGCAGCCCGACGCGGGGGGGCACTGAAGCTTTCTTT,CASSPTRGGTEAFF
NA,NA,15,TRBV4-2,TRBJ2-2,TGTGCCAGCAGCCTCGGAGGGTTACGCACCGGGGAGCTGTTTTTT,CASSLGGLRTGELFF
NA,NA,14,TRBV5-4,TRBJ1-4,TGTGCCAGCAGCTTGGGTGGTTCCAGTGAAAAACTGTTTTTT,CASSLGGSSEKLFF
NA,TRBD1,15,TRBV19,TRBJ1-2,TGTGCCAGTAGTACTTGGACAGGGATAGAATATGGCTACACCTTC,CASSTWTGIEYGYTF
NA,TRBD1,16,TRBV5-1,TRBJ2-5,TGCGCCAGCAGCTTGTGGACAGGGTCCCTTCAAGAGACCCAGTACTTC,CASSLWTGSLQETQYF
NA,NA,14,TRBV5-8,TRBJ2-7,TGTGCCACCAAGGGACCGACAGGCACCTACGAGCAGTACTTC,CATKGPTGTYEQYF
NA,TRBD1,15,TRBV18,TRBJ2-3,TGTGCCAGCTCACCAACAGGGGGCGCAACAGATACGCAGTATTTT,CASSPTGGATDTQYF
once,TRBD2,17,TRBV5-4,TRBJ2-3,TGTGCCAGCAGCCCTTTTCCGGGACTAGCGGTTTATTATACGCAGTATTTT,CASSPFPGLAVYYTQYF
NA,TRBD2,17,TRBV4-1,TRBJ2-5,TGCGCCAGCAGCCAGGGTCGAGCCGGGACTAGCGGAGAGACCCAGTACTTC,CASSQGRAGTSGETQYF
NA,TRBD2,16,TRBV5-6,TRBJ2-5,TGTGCCAGCAGCGGGGGGGGGAGCGGTGGGCCGGCGACCCAGTACTTC,CASSGGGSGGPATQYF
NA,TRBD1,15,TRBV10-3,TRBJ2-3,TGTGCCATCAGTGAGTCGACAGGGGGCACAGATACGCAGTATTTT,CAISESTGGTDTQYF
NA,TRBD1,14,TRBV5-1,TRBJ2-7,TGCGCCAGCAGCACAGGACAGGGGCCTGACGAGCAGTACTTC,CASSTGQGPDEQYF
NA,TRBD1,14,TRBV6-1,TRBJ1-2,TGTGCCAGCAGTGAAGGGGGGACAGGGTACGGCTACACCTTC,CASSEGGTGYGYTF
NA,TRBD1,15,TRBV13,TRBJ2-1,TGTGCCAGCAGCTCGGTCGGGACAGGGTACAATGAGCAGTTCTTC,CASSSVGTGYNEQFF
NA,NA,13,TRBV6-5,TRBJ1-2,TGTGCCAGCGGGAGAGACTCTAACTATGGCTACACCTTC,CASGRDSNYGYTF
NA,TRBD1,18,TRBV9,TRBJ1-6,TGTGCCAGCAGCGTAGATCCTGGACAGGGTAGGGCTAATTCACCCCTCCACTTT,CASSVDPGQGRANSPLHF
NA,NA,12,TRBV28,TRBJ1-5,TGTGCCAGCAGGACCGGGGACTGGACCCAGCATTTT,CASRTGDWTQHF
NA,TRBD2,17,TRBV5-1,TRBJ2-3,TGCGCCAGCAGCTTGGTTGTCGGGAGGGCCGCGGGAGATACGCAGTATTTT,CASSLVVGRAAGDTQYF
NA,TRBD1,13,TRBV5-1,TRBJ1-1,TGCGCCAGCAGCCCGGACAGGCCAGGGGAAGCTTTCTTT,CASSPDRPGEAFF
NA,TRBD1,12,TRBV7-9,TRBJ1-2,TGTGCCAGCAGCTTGGACAGGGCTGGCTACACCTTC,CASSLDRAGYTF
NA,NA,14,TRBV5-1,TRBJ1-2,TGCGCCAGCAGCTTGGCCGACGGGAGCTATGGCTACACCTTC,CASSLADGSYGYTF